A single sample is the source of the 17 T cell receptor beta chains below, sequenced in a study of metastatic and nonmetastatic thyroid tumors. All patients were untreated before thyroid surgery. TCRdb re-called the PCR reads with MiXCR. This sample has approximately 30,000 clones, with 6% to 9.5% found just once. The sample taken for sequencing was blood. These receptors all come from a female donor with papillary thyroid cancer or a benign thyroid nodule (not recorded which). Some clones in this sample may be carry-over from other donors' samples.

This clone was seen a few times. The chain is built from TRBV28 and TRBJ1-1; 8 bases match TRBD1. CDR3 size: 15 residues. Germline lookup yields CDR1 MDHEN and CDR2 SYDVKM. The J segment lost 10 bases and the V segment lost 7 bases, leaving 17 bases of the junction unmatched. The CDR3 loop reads CASISHSGGEWGAFF. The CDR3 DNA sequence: TGTGCCAGCATTTCCCATTCAGGGGGCGAATGGGGAGCTTTCTTT.

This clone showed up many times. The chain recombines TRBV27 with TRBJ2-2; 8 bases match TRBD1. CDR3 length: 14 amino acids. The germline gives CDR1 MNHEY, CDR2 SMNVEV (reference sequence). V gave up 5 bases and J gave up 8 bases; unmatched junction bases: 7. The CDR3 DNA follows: TGTGCCAGCAGTGCCAGGGGGCGCGTGGGGGAGCTGTTTTTT. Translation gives CASSARGRVGELFF.

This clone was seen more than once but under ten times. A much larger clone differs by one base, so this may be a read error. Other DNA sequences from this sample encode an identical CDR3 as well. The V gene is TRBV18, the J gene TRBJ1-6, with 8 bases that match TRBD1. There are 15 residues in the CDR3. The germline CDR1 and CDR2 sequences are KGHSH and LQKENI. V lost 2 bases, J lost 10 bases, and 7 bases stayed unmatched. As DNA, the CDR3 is TGTGCCAGCTCACCATATACAGGGGGATCCTCACCCCTCCACTTT. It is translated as CASSPYTGGSSPLHF.

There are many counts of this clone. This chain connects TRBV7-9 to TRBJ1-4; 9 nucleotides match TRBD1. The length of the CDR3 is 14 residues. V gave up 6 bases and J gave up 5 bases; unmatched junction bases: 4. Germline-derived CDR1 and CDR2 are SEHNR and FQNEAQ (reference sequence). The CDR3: CASSSGTGNEKLFF. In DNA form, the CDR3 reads TGTGCCAGCAGTTCTGGGACAGGGAATGAAAAACTGTTTTTT.

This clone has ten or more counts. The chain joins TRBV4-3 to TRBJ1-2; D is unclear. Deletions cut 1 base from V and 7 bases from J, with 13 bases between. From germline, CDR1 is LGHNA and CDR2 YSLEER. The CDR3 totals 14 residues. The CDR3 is CASSQGQVVGGYTF. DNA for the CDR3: TGCGCCAGCAGCCAAGGGCAGGTCGTTGGTGGCTACACCTTC.

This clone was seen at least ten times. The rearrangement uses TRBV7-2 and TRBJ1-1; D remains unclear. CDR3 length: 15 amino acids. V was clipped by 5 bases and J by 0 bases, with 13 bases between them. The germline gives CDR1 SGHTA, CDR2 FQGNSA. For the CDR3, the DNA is TGTGCCAGCAGCCCCTCTTACACCATGAACACTGAAGCTTTCTTT. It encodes CASSPSYTMNTEAFF. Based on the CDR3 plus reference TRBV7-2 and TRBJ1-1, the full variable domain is GAGVSQSPSNKVTEKGKDVELRCDPISGHTALYWYRQSLGQGLEFLIYFQGNSAPDKSGLPSDRFSAERTGGSVSTLTIQRTQQEDSAVYLCASSPSYTMNTEAFFGQGTRLTVV.

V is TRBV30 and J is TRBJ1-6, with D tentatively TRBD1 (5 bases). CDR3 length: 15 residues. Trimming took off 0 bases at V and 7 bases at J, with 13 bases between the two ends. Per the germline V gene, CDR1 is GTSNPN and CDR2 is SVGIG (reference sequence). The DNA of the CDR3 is TGTGCCTGGAGTGTAAGGGGACCGCGGAATTCACCCCTCCACTTT. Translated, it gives CAWSVRGPRNSPLHF. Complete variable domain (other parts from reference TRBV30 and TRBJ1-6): SQTIHQWPATLVQPVGSPLSLECTVEGTSNPNLYWYRQAAGRGLQLLFYSVGIGQISSEVPQNLSASRPQDRQFILSSKKLLLSDSGFYLCAWSVRGPRNSPLHFGNGTRLTVT.

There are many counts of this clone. The CDR3: CASSKGQSSYEQYF. In nucleotides, the CDR3 is TGCGCCAGCAGCAAGGGACAGAGCTCCTACGAGCAGTACTTC. The V and J genes are TRBV5-1 and TRBJ2-7, with TRBD1 identical over 7 bases. Per the germline V gene, CDR1 is SGHRS and CDR2 is YFSETQ. CDR3 length: 14 amino acids. V was clipped by 4 bases and J by 0 bases; unmatched bases: 4.

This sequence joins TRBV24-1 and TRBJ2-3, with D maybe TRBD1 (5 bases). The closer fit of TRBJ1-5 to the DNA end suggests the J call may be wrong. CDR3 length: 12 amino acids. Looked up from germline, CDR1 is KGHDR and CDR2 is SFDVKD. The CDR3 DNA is TGTGCCACCAGAGGGGAAGCAGATACGCAGCATTTT. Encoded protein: CATRGEADTQHF.

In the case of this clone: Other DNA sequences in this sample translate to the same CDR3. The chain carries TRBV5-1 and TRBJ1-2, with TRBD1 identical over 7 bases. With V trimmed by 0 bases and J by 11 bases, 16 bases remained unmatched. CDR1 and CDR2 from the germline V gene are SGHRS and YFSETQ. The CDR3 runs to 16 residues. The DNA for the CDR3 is TGCGCCAGCAGCTTGGATGGGACAGACATTGTCGGAGGATACACCTTC. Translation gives CASSLDGTDIVGGYTF.

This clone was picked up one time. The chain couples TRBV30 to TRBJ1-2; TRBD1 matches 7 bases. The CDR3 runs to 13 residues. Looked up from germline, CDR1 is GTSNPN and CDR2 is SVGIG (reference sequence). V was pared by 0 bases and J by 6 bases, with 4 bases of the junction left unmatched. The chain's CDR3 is CAWSVRRGNGYTF. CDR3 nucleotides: TGTGCCTGGAGTGTACGCAGGGGGAATGGCTACACCTTC.

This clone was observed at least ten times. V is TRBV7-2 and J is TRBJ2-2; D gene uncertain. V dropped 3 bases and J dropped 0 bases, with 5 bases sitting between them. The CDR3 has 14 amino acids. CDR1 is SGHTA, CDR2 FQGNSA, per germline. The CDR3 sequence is CASSFPANTGELFF. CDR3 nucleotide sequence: TGTGCCAGCAGCTTTCCAGCGAACACCGGGGAGCTGTTTTTT.

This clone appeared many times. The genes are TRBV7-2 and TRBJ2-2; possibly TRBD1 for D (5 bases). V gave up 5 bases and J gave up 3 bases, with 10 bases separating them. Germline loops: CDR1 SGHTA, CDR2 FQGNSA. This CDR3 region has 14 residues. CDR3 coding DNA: TGTGCCAGCAGCCCCAGGGTCTACACCGGGGAGCTGTTTTTT. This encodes CASSPRVYTGELFF. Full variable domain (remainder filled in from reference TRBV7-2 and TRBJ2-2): GAGVSQSPSNKVTEKGKDVELRCDPISGHTALYWYRQSLGQGLEFLIYFQGNSAPDKSGLPSDRFSAERTGGSVSTLTIQRTQQEDSAVYLCASSPRVYTGELFFGEGSRLTVL.

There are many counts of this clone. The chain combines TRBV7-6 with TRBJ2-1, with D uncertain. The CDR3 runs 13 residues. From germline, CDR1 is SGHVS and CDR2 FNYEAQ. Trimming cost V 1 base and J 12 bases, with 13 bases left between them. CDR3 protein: CASSLEKPRTQFF. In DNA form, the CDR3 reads TGTGCCAGCAGCTTAGAAAAGCCTCGGACGCAGTTCTTC.

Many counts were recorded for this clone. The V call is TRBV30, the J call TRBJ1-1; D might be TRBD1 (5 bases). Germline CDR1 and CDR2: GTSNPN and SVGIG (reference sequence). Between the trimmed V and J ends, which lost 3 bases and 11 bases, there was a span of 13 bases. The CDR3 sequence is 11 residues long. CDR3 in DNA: TGTGCCTGGAGAACCGGGACGGCGGCTTTCTTT. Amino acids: CAWRTGTAAFF.

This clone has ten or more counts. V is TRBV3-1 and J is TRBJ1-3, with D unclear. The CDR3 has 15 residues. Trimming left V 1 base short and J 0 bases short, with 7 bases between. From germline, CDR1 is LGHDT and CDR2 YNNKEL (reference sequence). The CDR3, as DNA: TGTGCCAGCAGCCAAGTTAGGACCTCTGGAAACACCATATATTTT. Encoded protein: CASSQVRTSGNTIYF.

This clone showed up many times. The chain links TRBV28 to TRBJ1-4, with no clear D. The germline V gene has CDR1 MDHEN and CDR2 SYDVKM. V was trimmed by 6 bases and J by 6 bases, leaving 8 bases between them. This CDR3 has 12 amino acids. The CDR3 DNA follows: TGTGCCAGCAGCGAGATATATGAAAAACTGTTTTTT. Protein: CASSEIYEKLFF.